This T cell receptor beta chain was recovered during a study of cytomegalovirus exposure and HLA in healthy donors. Overall study: Approximately 180 million T cells yielded about 120 million unique TCR beta sequences, as an earlier analysis found. The Caucasian-associated ancestry cluster held 65% to 90% of approximately 400 genotyped donors. Study results and caveats: Donors were assumed by presence/absence analyses to have roughly uniform sequencing depth.

Comment on this clone: Its antigen is still unknown.

Primers included in the PCR were 60 Vbeta and 13 Jbeta primers. TCRdb's copy holds only in-frame clones and misses some; the assay was immunoSEQ multiplex PCR. The data show roughly 100,000 clones, about 81% seen once. The germline gives CDR1 PRHDT, CDR2 FYEKMQ (reference sequence). V gave up 0 bases and J gave up 4 bases, with 9 bases separating them. The CDR3 is 14 amino acids. This clonotype was obtained from a male donor in good health and CMV-seropositive. The sample consisted of PBMCs. This chain uses TRBV13 with TRBJ1-1; TRBD1 is a possible D gene (5 bases). The CDR3 protein is CASSLGSTVTEAFF. CDR3 coding DNA: TGTGCCAGCAGCTTAGGCTCGACAGTCACTGAAGCTTTCTTT.